This is a list of T cell receptor beta chains from one sample in a study of T-cell memory formation after mild COVID-19. TCRdb redid the calling of the 5' RACE reads with MiXCR, one entry per CDR3 protein. Counted here are about 560,000 distinct CDR3 sequences, 15% to 20% occurring once; the ten biggest clones make up roughly 8%. Sequencing was done on a sample of PBMCs or a T cell subset sorted from them (not recorded which). Receptor source: an adult woman who had mild COVID-19 (a few samples of this study predate the infection). Cell type and time point are not known. CDR3s include the opening cysteine and the closing phenylalanine or tryptophan. The D gene is left open where the match is weak. Where a row states a size, it is once, few, many or the class of an expanded clone; other rows omit it.

TRBD1	18	TRBJ2-7	TRBV4-1	-	CASSQGVTGTDLSYEQYF	TGCGCCAGCAGCCAAGGGGTGACAGGGACGGACCTTTCCTACGAGCAGTACTTC
-	14	TRBJ2-1	TRBV7-8	many	CASSLETEYNEQFF	TGTGCCAGCAGCTTAGAAACGGAGTACAATGAGCAGTTCTTC
TRBD1	14	TRBJ2-7	TRBV9	-	CASSAWDSPYEQYF	TGTGCCAGCAGCGCTTGGGACAGTCCCTACGAGCAGTACTTC
-	15	TRBJ1-6	TRBV10-3	few	CAISESGQGNSPLHF	TGTGCCATCAGTGAGTCGGGCCAGGGCAATTCACCCCTCCACTTT
-	14	TRBJ2-7	TRBV27	many	CASSVGQGHHEQYF	TGTGCCAGCAGTGTAGGGCAGGGTCACCACGAGCAGTACTTC
-	15	TRBJ1-5	TRBV20-1	many	CSARSPRAGNQPQHF	TGCAGTGCGAGAAGCCCCCGGGCAGGCAATCAGCCCCAGCATTTT
TRBD2	13	TRBJ2-3	TRBV6-5	-	CASRASGGDTQYF	TGTGCCAGCAGGGCTAGCGGGGGGGATACGCAGTATTTT
-	16	TRBJ1-2	TRBV12-3/TRBV12-4	-	CASSLPGRIKRGGYTF	TGTGCCAGCAGTTTGCCGGGACGAATCAAGAGGGGGGGCTACACCTTC
-	15	TRBJ1-2	TRBV27	-	CASSSRGASNYGYTF	TGTGCCAGCAGCTCCCGGGGGGCTTCTAACTATGGCTACACCTTC
-	20	TRBJ2-2	TRBV5-6	few	CASSLFAAGSWRTNTGELFF	TGTGCCAGCAGCTTATTTGCTGCGGGGTCCTGGCGCACGAACACCGGGGAGCTGTTTTTT
TRBD2	18	TRBJ2-1	TRBV6-5	few	CASSSLGLAASSYNEQFF	TGTGCCAGCAGTTCCTTGGGACTAGCGGCAAGCTCCTACAATGAGCAGTTCTTC
TRBD2	17	TRBJ2-1	TRBV5-1	-	CASSPALGLAGLYEQFF	TGCGCCAGCAGCCCCGCGCTGGGACTAGCGGGATTATATGAGCAGTTCTTC
-	14	TRBJ2-7	TRBV12-3/TRBV12-4	few	CASSQDQGHNEQYF	TGTGCCAGCAGCCAGGACCAAGGGCATAACGAGCAGTACTTC
-	14	TRBJ1-1	TRBV2	-	CASSDPGTNTEAFF	TGTGCCAGCAGCGATCCGGGGACAAACACTGAAGCTTTCTTT
TRBD1	17	TRBJ2-1	TRBV18	-	CASSRDRTYRDYNEQFF	TGTGCCAGCTCACGGGACAGAACCTACAGGGACTACAATGAGCAGTTCTTC
-	14	TRBJ2-7	TRBV6-5	few	CASSYFPETYEQYF	TGTGCCAGCAGTTATTTTCCGGAGACCTACGAGCAGTACTTC
TRBD2	16	TRBJ2-1	TRBV9	-	CASSVGLAGKWDEQFF	TGTGCCAGCAGCGTTGGACTAGCGGGAAAGTGGGATGAGCAGTTCTTC
TRBD1	18	TRBJ2-3	TRBV24-1	few	CATSDLPGQGFRTDTQYF	TGTGCCACCAGTGATTTGCCGGGACAGGGGTTTCGCACAGATACGCAGTATTTT
TRBD1	16	TRBJ1-2	TRBV19	-	CASSIGRTGINYGYTF	TGTGCCAGTAGTATAGGACGGACAGGGATTAACTATGGCTACACCTTC
-	12	TRBJ1-2	TRBV3-1	few	CASSQDRGSYTF	TGTGCCAGCAGCCAAGATCGGGGCAGCTACACCTTC
-	14	TRBJ2-7	TRBV2	few	CAGTRASAGYEQYF	TGTGCCGGGACGCGGGCTAGCGCAGGCTACGAGCAGTACTTC
TRBD1	15	TRBJ1-5	TRBV30	-	CAWSGQGKGNQPQHF	TGTGCCTGGAGTGGACAGGGGAAGGGCAATCAGCCCCAGCATTTT
-	14	TRBJ2-5	TRBV24-1	few	CATSEPGSEETQYF	TGTGCCACCAGCGAACCAGGGTCCGAAGAGACCCAGTACTTC
TRBD1	13	TRBJ2-7	TRBV29-1	few	CSVSGTGIYEQYF	TGCAGCGTTTCTGGGACAGGGATTTACGAGCAGTACTTC
-	14	TRBJ2-7	TRBV19	-	CASRETGTSYEQYF	TGTGCCAGTAGGGAGACAGGGACTTCCTACGAGCAGTACTTC
-	16	TRBJ1-2	TRBV4-1	few	CASSLFRRDRLGGYTF	TGCGCCAGCAGCCTATTTCGACGGGACCGTCTTGGTGGCTACACCTTC
TRBD1	15	TRBJ2-1	TRBV12-3/TRBV12-4	-	CASKAQGAGSNEQFF	TGTGCCAGCAAGGCCCAGGGGGCAGGTAGCAATGAGCAGTTCTTC
-	13	TRBJ1-3	TRBV7-9	-	CASSLALRDTIYF	TGTGCCAGCAGCTTAGCGCTCCGAGACACCATATATTTT
-	13	TRBJ2-1	TRBV12-3/TRBV12-4	-	CASSSLIVHEQFF	TGTGCCAGCAGTTCCCTGATCGTCCATGAGCAGTTCTTC
-	17	TRBJ1-6	TRBV19	few	CASSISFAGRGDSPLHF	TGTGCCAGTAGTATCTCATTTGCAGGGAGAGGGGATTCACCCCTCCACTTT
TRBD2	14	TRBJ2-7	TRBV11-2	-	CASSLPSGTYEQYF	TGTGCCAGCAGCTTACCTAGCGGTACCTACGAGCAGTACTTC
-	16	TRBJ1-2	TRBV7-9	-	CASSLMPLKGNYGYTF	TGTGCCAGCAGCTTAATGCCCCTTAAGGGGAACTATGGCTACACCTTC
-	14	TRBJ2-3	TRBV12-3/TRBV12-4	many	CASSLRLSTDTQYF	TGTGCCAGCAGTTTACGACTCTCCACAGATACGCAGTATTTT
TRBD1	14	TRBJ1-6	TRBV6-2/TRBV6-3	-	CASSSGIRGRVLHF	TGTGCCAGCAGCAGCGGTATCAGGGGGCGCGTCCTCCACTTT
-	15	TRBJ1-5	TRBV12-3/TRBV12-4	-	CASRLSGSGNQPQHF	TGTGCCAGCAGACTCTCAGGGTCGGGCAATCAGCCCCAGCATTTT
TRBD1	15	TRBJ2-7	TRBV5-1	-	CASSPGTAKSYEQYF	TGCGCCAGCAGCCCCGGGACAGCAAAATCCTACGAGCAGTACTTC
-	14	TRBJ2-7	TRBV6-6	-	CASSYFGGPYEQYF	TGTGCCAGCAGTTATTTTGGGGGGCCCTACGAGCAGTACTTC
-	14	TRBJ2-2	TRBV10-2	few	CASRDGVDTGELFF	TGCGCCAGCAGAGACGGAGTAGACACCGGGGAGCTGTTTTTT
-	13	TRBJ2-7	TRBV12-3/TRBV12-4	-	CASSLLRGSEQYF	TGTGCCAGCAGCCTCCTAAGGGGGTCCGAGCAGTACTTC
-	14	TRBJ2-7	TRBV5-6	-	CASSFAGRPYEQYF	TGTGCCAGCAGCTTCGCAGGGCGGCCCTACGAGCAGTACTTC
-	13	TRBJ2-5	TRBV5-1	few	CASSSVARETQYF	TGCGCCAGCAGTAGCGTGGCCCGAGAGACCCAGTACTTC
-	16	TRBJ2-6	TRBV19	-	CASMHYGSSGANVLTF	TGTGCCAGTATGCACTACGGATCCTCTGGGGCCAACGTCCTGACTTTC
TRBD2	16	TRBJ2-5	TRBV7-9	few	CASSPGLAGNQETQYF	TGTGCCAGCAGCCCGGGACTAGCGGGCAACCAAGAGACCCAGTACTTC
-	14	TRBJ1-5	TRBV6-6	once	CASIPDPSNQPQHF	TGTGCCAGCATCCCCGACCCAAGCAATCAGCCCCAGCATTTT
-	12	TRBJ1-2	TRBV29-1	-	CSVGGVDYGYTF	TGCAGCGTTGGGGGGGTTGATTATGGCTACACCTTC